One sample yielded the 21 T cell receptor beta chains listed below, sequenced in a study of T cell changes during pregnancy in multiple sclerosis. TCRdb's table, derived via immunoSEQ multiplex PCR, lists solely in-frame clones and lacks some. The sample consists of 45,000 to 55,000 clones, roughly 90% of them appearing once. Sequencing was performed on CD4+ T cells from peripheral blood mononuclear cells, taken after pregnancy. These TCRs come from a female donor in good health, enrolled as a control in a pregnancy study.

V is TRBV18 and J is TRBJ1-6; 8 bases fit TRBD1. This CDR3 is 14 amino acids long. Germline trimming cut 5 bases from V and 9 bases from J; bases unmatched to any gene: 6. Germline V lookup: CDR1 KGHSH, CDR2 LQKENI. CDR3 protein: CASSTGQVGSPLHF. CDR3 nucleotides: TGTGCCAGCTCAACGGGACAGGTCGGTTCACCCCTCCACTTT. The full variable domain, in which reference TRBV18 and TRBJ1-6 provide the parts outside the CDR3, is NAGVMQNPRHLVRRRGQEARLRCSPMKGHSHVYWYRQLPEEGLKFMVYLQKENIIDESGMPKERFSAEFPKEGPSILRIQQVVRGDSAAYFCASSTGQVGSPLHFGNGTRLTVT.

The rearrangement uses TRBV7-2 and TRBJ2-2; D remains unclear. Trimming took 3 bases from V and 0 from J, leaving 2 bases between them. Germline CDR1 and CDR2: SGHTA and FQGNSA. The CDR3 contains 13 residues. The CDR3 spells CASSFSNTGELFF. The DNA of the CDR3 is TGTGCCAGCAGCTTCTCGAACACCGGGGAGCTGTTTTTT.

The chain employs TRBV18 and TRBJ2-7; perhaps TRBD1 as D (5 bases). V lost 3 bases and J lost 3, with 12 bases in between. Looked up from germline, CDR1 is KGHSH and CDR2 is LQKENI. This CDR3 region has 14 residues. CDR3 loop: CASSPRRDSYEQYF. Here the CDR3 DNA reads TGTGCCAGCTCACCCCGAAGAGACAGCTACGAGCAGTACTTC. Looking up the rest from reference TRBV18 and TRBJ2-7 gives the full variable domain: NAGVMQNPRHLVRRRGQEARLRCSPMKGHSHVYWYRQLPEEGLKFMVYLQKENIIDESGMPKERFSAEFPKEGPSILRIQQVVRGDSAAYFCASSPRRDSYEQYFGPGTRLTVT.

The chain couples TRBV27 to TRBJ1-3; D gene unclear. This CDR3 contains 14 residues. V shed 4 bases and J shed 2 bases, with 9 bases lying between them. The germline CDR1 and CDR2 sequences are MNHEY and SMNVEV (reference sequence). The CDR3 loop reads CASSSGGAGNTIYF. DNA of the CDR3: TGTGCCAGCAGTTCCGGAGGAGCTGGAAACACCATATATTTT.

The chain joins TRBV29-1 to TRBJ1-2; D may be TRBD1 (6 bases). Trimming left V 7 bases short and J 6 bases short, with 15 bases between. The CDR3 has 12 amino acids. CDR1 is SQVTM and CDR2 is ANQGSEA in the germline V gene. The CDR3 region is CSALRDINGYTF. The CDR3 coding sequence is TGCAGCGCCCTCCGGGACATAAATGGCTACACCTTC.

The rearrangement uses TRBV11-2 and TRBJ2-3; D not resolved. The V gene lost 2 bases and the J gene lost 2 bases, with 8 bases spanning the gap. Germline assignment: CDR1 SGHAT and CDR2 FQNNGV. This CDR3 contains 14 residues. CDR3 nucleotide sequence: TGTGCCAGCAGCTTACAACTTAACACAGATACGCAGTATTTT. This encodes CASSLQLNTDTQYF.

CDR3 coding DNA: TGTGCCAGTAGTATAAACAGGGGGCGAAATTCACCCCTCCACTTT. It is translated as CASSINRGRNSPLHF. The chain carries TRBV19 and TRBJ1-6; TRBD1 aligns across 9 bases. The length of the CDR3 is 15 residues. Per the germline V gene, CDR1 is LNHDA and CDR2 is SQIVND (reference sequence). The V segment lost 2 bases and the J segment 7 bases; nucleotides outside the gene matches: 3.

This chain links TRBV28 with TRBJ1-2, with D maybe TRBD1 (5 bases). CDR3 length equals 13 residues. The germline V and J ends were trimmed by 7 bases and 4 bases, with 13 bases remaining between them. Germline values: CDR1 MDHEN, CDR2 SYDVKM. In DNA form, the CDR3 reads TGTGCCAGCACTCTTACAGGCCTCTATGGCTACACCTTC. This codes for CASTLTGLYGYTF.

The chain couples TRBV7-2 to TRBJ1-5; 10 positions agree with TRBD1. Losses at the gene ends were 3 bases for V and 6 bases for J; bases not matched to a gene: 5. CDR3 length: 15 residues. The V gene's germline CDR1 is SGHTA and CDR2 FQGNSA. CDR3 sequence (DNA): TGTGCCAGCAGCTTGGGGACAGGGGCCCCTCAGCCCCAGCATTTT. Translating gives CASSLGTGAPQPQHF.

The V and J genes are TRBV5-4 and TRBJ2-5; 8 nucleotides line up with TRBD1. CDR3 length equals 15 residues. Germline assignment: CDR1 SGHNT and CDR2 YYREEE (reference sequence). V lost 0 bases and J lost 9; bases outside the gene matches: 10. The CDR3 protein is CASSLARGPGGAQYF. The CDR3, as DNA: TGTGCCAGCAGCTTGGCCAGGGGGCCCGGAGGGGCCCAGTACTTC.

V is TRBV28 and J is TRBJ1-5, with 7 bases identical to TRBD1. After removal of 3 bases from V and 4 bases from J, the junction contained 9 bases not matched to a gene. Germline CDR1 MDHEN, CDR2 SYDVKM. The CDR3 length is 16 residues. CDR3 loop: CASSFYRDSRNQPQHF. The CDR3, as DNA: TGTGCCAGCAGTTTTTATCGGGACAGCCGAAATCAGCCCCAGCATTTT.

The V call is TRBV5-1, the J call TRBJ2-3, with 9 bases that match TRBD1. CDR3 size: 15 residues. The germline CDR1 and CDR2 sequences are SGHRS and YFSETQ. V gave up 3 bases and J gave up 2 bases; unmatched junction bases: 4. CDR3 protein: CASSSRTGVTDTQYF. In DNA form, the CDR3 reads TGCGCCAGCAGCTCGAGGACAGGGGTCACAGATACGCAGTATTTT.

The CDR3 here is CSASGRNTQYF. CDR3 DNA: TGCAGTGCTAGTGGCCGAAATACGCAGTATTTT. The chain couples TRBV20-1 to TRBJ2-3; D call uncertain. Trimming shortened V by 3 bases and J by 7 bases, and 8 bases separated the two germline ends. The V gene's germline CDR1 is DFQATT and CDR2 SNEGSKA (reference sequence). CDR3 length equals 11 residues.

This chain's CDR3 is CASSLGTGGGETQYF. As DNA, the CDR3 is TGTGCCAGCAGCTTAGGGACAGGGGGTGGGGAGACCCAGTACTTC. The rearrangement links TRBV7-6 to TRBJ2-5; the match to TRBD1 covers 10 bases. CDR3 length equals 15 residues. V shed 1 base and J 5 bases; nucleotides not matched to a gene: 4. Germline V CDR1 and CDR2: SGHVS, FNYEAQ.

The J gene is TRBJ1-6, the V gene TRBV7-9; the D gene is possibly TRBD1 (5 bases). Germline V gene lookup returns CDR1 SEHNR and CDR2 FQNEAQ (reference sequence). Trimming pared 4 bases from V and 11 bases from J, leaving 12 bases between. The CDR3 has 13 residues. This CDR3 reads CASSSQGIAPLHF. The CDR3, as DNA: TGTGCCAGCAGCTCCCAGGGCATAGCACCCCTCCACTTT.

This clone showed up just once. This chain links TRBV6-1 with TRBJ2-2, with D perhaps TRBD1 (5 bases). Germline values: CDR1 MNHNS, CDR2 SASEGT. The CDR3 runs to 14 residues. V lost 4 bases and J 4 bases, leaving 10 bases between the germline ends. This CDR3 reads CASSAGRITGELFF. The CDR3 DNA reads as TGTGCCAGCAGTGCAGGGCGGATCACCGGGGAGCTGTTTTTT.

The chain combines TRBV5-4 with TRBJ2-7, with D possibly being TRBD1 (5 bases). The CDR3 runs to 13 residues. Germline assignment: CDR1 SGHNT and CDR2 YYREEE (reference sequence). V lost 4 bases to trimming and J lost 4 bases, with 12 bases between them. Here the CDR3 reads CASSPRTRYEQYF. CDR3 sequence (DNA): TGTGCCAGCAGCCCCCGGACACGATACGAGCAGTACTTC.

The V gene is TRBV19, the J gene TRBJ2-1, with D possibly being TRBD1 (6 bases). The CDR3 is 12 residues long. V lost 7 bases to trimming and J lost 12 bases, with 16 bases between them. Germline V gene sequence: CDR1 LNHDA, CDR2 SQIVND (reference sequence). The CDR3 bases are TGTGCCAGTAACGACAGGTTCCAAGGGCAGTTCTTC. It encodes CASNDRFQGQFF. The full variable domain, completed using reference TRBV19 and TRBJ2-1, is DGGITQSPKYLFRKEGQNVTLSCEQNLNHDAMYWYRQDPGQGLRLIYYSQIVNDFQKGDIAEGYSVSREKKESFPLTVTSAQKNPTAFYLCASNDRFQGQFFGPGTRLTVL.

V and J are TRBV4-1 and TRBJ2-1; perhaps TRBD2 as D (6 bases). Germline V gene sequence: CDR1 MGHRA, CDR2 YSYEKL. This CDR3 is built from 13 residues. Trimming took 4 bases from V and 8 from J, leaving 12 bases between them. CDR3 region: CASSPFRGYEQFF. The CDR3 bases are TGCGCCAGCAGCCCCTTCCGGGGGTATGAGCAGTTCTTC.

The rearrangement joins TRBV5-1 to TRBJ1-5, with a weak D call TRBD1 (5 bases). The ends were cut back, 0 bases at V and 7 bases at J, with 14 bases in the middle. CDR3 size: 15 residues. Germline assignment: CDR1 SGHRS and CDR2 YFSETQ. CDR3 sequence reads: CASSLGGGTEQPQHF. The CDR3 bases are TGCGCCAGCAGCTTGGGGGGCGGGACGGAACAGCCCCAGCATTTT.

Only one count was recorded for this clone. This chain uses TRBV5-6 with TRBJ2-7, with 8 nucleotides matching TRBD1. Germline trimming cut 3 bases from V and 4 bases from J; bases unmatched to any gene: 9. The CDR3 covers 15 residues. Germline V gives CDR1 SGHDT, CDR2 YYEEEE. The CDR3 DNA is TGTGCCAGCAGCTACCGGACAGGGAATTATTACGAGCAGTACTTC. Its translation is CASSYRTGNYYEQYF.